This T cell receptor beta chain was profiled in a study of OX40 agonist ivuxolimab in advanced cancers. The CDR3 runs to 14 residues. Trimming took off 0 bases at V and 2 bases at J, with 8 bases between the two ends. The germline CDR1 and CDR2 sequences are SGDLS and YYNGEE. Findings and limits, study-wide: The study found that CD8+ T cells averaged more expanded clones than CD4+.

This clone was recorded only once. The antigen is undetermined. Profiling relied on immunoSEQ multiplex PCR, and the TCRdb table lists in-frame clones only, not all of them. The data show 60,000 to 80,000 clones, 86% seen once. This clonotype was obtained from an adult with an advanced solid tumor such as melanoma, head and neck, liver or kidney cancer. The chain links TRBV9 to TRBJ1-1; D gene uncertain. The sample was CD4+ or CD8+ T cells sorted from blood, taken in a trial of the OX40 agonist ivuxolimab. The CDR3 loop reads CASSVVGSNTEAFF. The DNA for the CDR3 is TGTGCCAGCAGCGTAGTGGGGAGTAACACTGAAGCTTTCTTT.